The 27 T cell receptor beta chains given below trace back to one sample, sequenced in a study of CD8+CD57+ T cells in acquired aplastic anemia listed by TCRdb under 2018. Sequencing took place on an Illumina HiSeq 2000. Genomic DNA was used as template for profiling of TCR beta VDJ combinations and CDR3 sequences. TCRdb took the public reads, trimmed them with fastp at Q25, ran MiXCR for clone calling and kept in-frame beta chains. A single entry per CDR3 protein holds the most common genes and DNA from its merged rows. For this sample there are 200,000 to 250,000 distinct CDR3 sequences; roughly 55% appear just once. The ten biggest clones cover approximately 32% of the sample. The sequenced sample was sorted CD4+, CD8+, or CD8+CD57+ T cells (not recorded which) from PBMCs. The receptors originated from a human donor in good health.

The chain joins TRBV9 to TRBJ2-5, with 14 bases lining up with TRBD2. Germline V gives CDR1 SGDLS, CDR2 YYNGEE. V lost 4 bases, J lost 5 bases, and 13 bases stayed unmatched. The CDR3 length is 18 residues. The DNA of the CDR3 is TGTGCCAGCAGCTTAGGCCGACTAGCGGGAGGGCCTTTGGAGACCCAGTACTTC. Protein sequence: CASSLGRLAGGPLETQYF. The variable domain in full, with the rest retrieved from reference TRBV9 and TRBJ2-5, is DSGVTQTPKHLITATGQRVTLRCSPRSGDLSVYWYQQSLDQGLQFLIQYYNGEERAKGNILERFSAQQFPDLHSELNLSSLELGDSALYFCASSLGRLAGGPLETQYFGPGTRLLVL.

This clonotype was seen a single time. The conserved phenylalanine or tryptophan normally closing the CDR3 is absent here, so this likely arose from a read error. The V call is TRBV7-9, the J call TRBJ1-1; TRBD1 matches at 7 bases. V shed 1 base, J shed 5 bases, and the junction held 7 bases outside the gene matches. Germline CDR1 reads SEHNR; CDR2 reads FQNEAQ (reference sequence). CDR3 length equals 15 residues. Here the CDR3 reads CASSLVGQGGTEAFC. The CDR3 bases are TGTGCCAGCAGCTTAGTTGGTCAGGGGGGAACTGAAGCTTTCTGT.

The genes are TRBV25-1 and TRBJ1-2; TRBD1 is a possible D gene (6 bases). This CDR3 has 15 residues. V was trimmed by 3 bases and J by 6 bases, leaving 17 bases between them. Germline loops: CDR1 MGHDK, CDR2 SYGVNS. Here the CDR3 DNA reads TGTGCCAGCAGTGATAAGGGTGGGGGCGCGCATGGCTACACCTTC. Translated, it gives CASSDKGGGAHGYTF.

This clonotype showed up many times. The chain links TRBV2 to TRBJ2-7; D gene uncertain. The length of the CDR3 is 15 residues. Per germline, CDR1 SNHLY and CDR2 FYNNEI. Trimming stripped 7 bases from V and 3 bases from J, with 19 bases between. The CDR3 DNA follows: TGTGCCAGCACCATCGGCGGTTCAGGCGGCTACGAGCAGTACTTC. Translated, it gives CASTIGGSGGYEQYF.

The chain joins TRBV7-9 to TRBJ2-7; 9 positions agree with TRBD1. With V trimmed by 5 bases and J by 2 bases, 16 bases remained unmatched. The CDR3 has 18 residues. Germline CDR1 and CDR2: SEHNR and FQNEAQ (reference sequence). CDR3 in DNA: TGTGCCAGCAGCCGCCGGGACAGGGTATCGCGGGGGACCTACGAGCAGTACTTC. As protein: CASSRRDRVSRGTYEQYF. Complete variable domain (other parts from reference TRBV7-9 and TRBJ2-7): DTGVSQNPRHKITKRGQNVTFRCDPISEHNRLYWYRQTLGQGPEFLTYFQNEAQLEKSRLLSDRFSAERPKGSFSTLEIQRTEQGDSAMYLCASSRRDRVSRGTYEQYFGPGTRLTVT.

The table lists this clonotype with many counts. This chain connects TRBV19 to TRBJ2-1, with D perhaps TRBD2 (6 bases). V was shortened by 8 bases and J by 8 bases, with 19 bases between the two germline ends. The CDR3 is 14 amino acids. Looked up from germline, CDR1 is LNHDA and CDR2 is SQIVND (reference sequence). The CDR3 region has the DNA TGTGCCAGTTGTCGGGGAACTAGCCAGGATGAGCAGTTCTTC. Translated: CASCRGTSQDEQFF.

The chain links TRBV2 to TRBJ1-2; a possible D gene is TRBD1 (6 bases). CDR1 is SNHLY and CDR2 is FYNNEI in the germline V gene. The CDR3 loop spans 17 amino acids. Trimming removed 3 bases at V and 4 bases at J, with 21 bases between. This chain's CDR3 is CASSDSVGQSNLYGYTF. As DNA, the CDR3 is TGTGCCAGCAGTGACTCGGTAGGACAGAGTAATCTCTATGGCTACACCTTC. The full variable domain, rest sourced from reference TRBV2 and TRBJ1-2, is EPEVTQTPSHQVTQMGQEVILRCVPISNHLYFYWYRQILGQKVEFLVSFYNNEISEKSEIFDDQFSVERPDGSNFTLKIRSTKLEDSAMYFCASSDSVGQSNLYGYTFGSGTRLTVV.

This clonotype showed up just once. V gene TRBV20-1 combines with J gene TRBJ2-1; 13 bases are shared with TRBD2. From germline, CDR1 is DFQATT and CDR2 SNEGSKA (reference sequence). CDR3 length: 14 residues. J lost 5 bases, V lost 6 bases, and 4 bases had no gene match. CDR3 in amino acids: CSATSGRAHNEQFF. The CDR3, as DNA: TGCAGTGCAACTAGCGGGAGGGCCCACAATGAGCAGTTCTTC.

This clonotype was picked up one time. This chain links TRBV20-1 with TRBJ2-6; 8 bases line up with TRBD2. V trimming: 3 bases; J trimming: 3 bases; junction bases outside the gene matches: 19. The CDR3 runs 20 residues. From germline, CDR1 is DFQATT and CDR2 SNEGSKA (reference sequence). The CDR3 DNA reads as TGCAGTGCTAGCCCTTCGGGTGGCGGGGGGCCCGGGGATGGGGCCAACGTCCTGACTTTC. Its translation: CSASPSGGGGPGDGANVLTF.

This clonotype showed up many times. This chain uses TRBV9 with TRBJ1-3, with a possible D match to TRBD1 (6 bases). With 2 bases removed from V and 4 bases from J, the gap between germline ends came to 13 bases. CDR1 is SGDLS and CDR2 is YYNGEE in the germline V gene. The CDR3 loop spans 15 amino acids. Here the CDR3 reads CASSVQGLVGNTIYF. The CDR3 coding sequence is TGTGCCAGCAGCGTCCAGGGGCTTGTAGGAAACACCATATATTTT.

The chain is built from TRBV11-3 and TRBJ2-1; TRBD2 might be the D (6 bases). Trimming removed 5 bases from V and 6 bases from J, with 11 bases in between. The V gene's germline CDR1 is SGHNT and CDR2 YENEEA. This CDR3 comprises 13 residues. The CDR3 region is CASSPRGSNEQFF. In nucleotides, the CDR3 is TGTGCCAGCAGCCCCCGGGGGAGCAATGAGCAGTTCTTC.

This chain links TRBV24-1 with TRBJ2-3; 7 nucleotides align to TRBD2. V gave up 9 bases and J gave up 0 bases; unmatched junction bases: 5. The CDR3 is 14 amino acids. The germline gives CDR1 KGHDR, CDR2 SFDVKD. The CDR3 sequence is CATGTIGSTDTQYF. CDR3 sequence (DNA): TGTGCCACCGGGACTATCGGGAGCACAGATACGCAGTATTTT.

For this clonotype: The CDR3 carries no conserved terminal phenylalanine or tryptophan, so it likely arises from a read error. The genes are TRBV2 and TRBJ1-1; D is ambiguous. CDR3 size: 15 residues. V shed 7 bases and J shed 1 base, with 16 bases lying between them. The V gene's germline CDR1 is SNHLY and CDR2 FYNNEI. The CDR3 DNA reads as TGTGCCAGCAACCCCATGAGCGTTGGGAACACTGAAGCTTTCCTT. Translated: CASNPMSVGNTEAFL.

The rearrangement uses TRBV7-2 and TRBJ2-7; 9 nucleotides match TRBD2. The CDR3 has 16 amino acids. Germline V CDR1 and CDR2: SGHTA, FQGNSA. V was pared by 5 bases and J by 2 bases, with 10 bases of the junction left unmatched. This CDR3 is CASSQPAGGATYEQYF. The CDR3 bases are TGTGCCAGCAGCCAACCGGCGGGGGGGGCAACCTACGAGCAGTACTTC.

CDR3 loop: CASSDTGTGTNEQFF. In DNA, the CDR3 is TGCGCCAGCAGCGACACCGGGACAGGGACCAATGAGCAGTTCTTC. The chain joins TRBV4-1 to TRBJ2-1, with TRBD1 identical over 9 bases. Germline V gene data show CDR1 as MGHRA and CDR2 as YSYEKL. The V segment lost 5 bases and the J segment 6 bases; nucleotides outside the gene matches: 8. There are 15 residues in the CDR3.

The sample holds one count of this clonotype. V gene TRBV19 combines with J gene TRBJ2-1; 10 nucleotides match TRBD2. V gave up 3 bases and J gave up 4 bases; unmatched junction bases: 3. Germline CDR1 reads LNHDA; CDR2 reads SQIVND (reference sequence). The CDR3 contains 15 residues. CDR3 DNA sequence: TGTGCCAGTAGTATGGAGCGGGAGGGATACAATGAGCAGTTCTTC. This codes for CASSMEREGYNEQFF.

This chain connects TRBV14 to TRBJ1-1; perhaps TRBD1 as D (5 bases). This CDR3 has 14 residues. V lost 2 bases and J 5 bases, leaving 12 bases between the germline ends. Germline CDR1 and CDR2: SGHDN and FVKESK. CDR3 amino acids: CASSQLPGGTEAFF. As DNA, the CDR3 is TGTGCCAGCAGCCAACTGCCGGGGGGGACTGAAGCTTTCTTT.

This clonotype has only one observation. The V gene is TRBV24-1, the J gene TRBJ2-2; unclear D gene. V lost 3 bases and J 1 base, leaving 5 bases between the germline ends. CDR3 length equals 14 residues. CDR1 and CDR2 from the germline V gene are KGHDR and SFDVKD. The DNA for the CDR3 is TGTGCCACCAGTGATCCGCTGAACACCGGGGAGCTGTTTTTT. Its protein is CATSDPLNTGELFF.

This sequence joins TRBV7-9 and TRBJ1-2; no clear D. V shed 3 bases and J shed 6 bases, with 5 bases lying between them. This CDR3 comprises 11 residues. Germline assignment: CDR1 SEHNR and CDR2 FQNEAQ (reference sequence). The CDR3 DNA reads TGTGCCAGCAGCTTCGGGGATGGCTACACCTTC. Translating it yields CASSFGDGYTF.

Turning to this clonotype: This CDR3 fails to terminate in the conserved phenylalanine or tryptophan, so it likely reflects a read error. This chain joins TRBV7-9 and TRBJ2-7; tentatively, D is TRBD1 (6 bases). Germline CDR1 SEHNR, CDR2 FQNEAQ (reference sequence). The CDR3 length is 15 residues. As DNA, the CDR3 is TGTGCCAGCAGCCCCGGACAGAGGAATCGCTACGGGCAGTACCTC. This translates into CASSPGQRNRYGQYL.

The chain couples TRBV6-5 to TRBJ2-7; 8 positions match TRBD1. The CDR3 is 13 residues long. The V gene end was trimmed by 6 bases and the J gene end by 6 bases; junction bases not matched to a gene: 7. The V gene's germline CDR1 is MNHEY and CDR2 SVGAGI. The CDR3 here is CASSYRGAGEQYF. CDR3 in DNA: TGTGCCAGCAGCTACAGGGGGGCGGGCGAGCAGTACTTC.

This clonotype was counted many times. This chain joins TRBV6-6 and TRBJ1-1; D gene ambiguous. In germline, CDR1 is MNHNY, CDR2 SVGAGI (reference sequence). The CDR3 loop spans 14 amino acids. V lost 3 bases, J lost 3 bases, and 11 bases lay in between. CDR3 coding DNA: TGTGCCAGCAGTTATTGGGATTGGGACACTGAAGCTTTCTTT. Translating it yields CASSYWDWDTEAFF.

The CDR3 sequence: CAISGEGALSYEQYF. CDR3 bases: TGTGCCATCAGTGGGGAAGGGGCGCTTTCCTACGAGCAGTACTTC. The V and J genes are TRBV10-3 and TRBJ2-7; D possibly corresponds to TRBD1 (5 bases). The ends were cut back, 4 bases at V and 1 base at J, with 14 bases in the middle. Germline V gene sequence: CDR1 ENHRY, CDR2 SYGVKD. CDR3 length: 15 residues.

This clonotype was found a few times. V is TRBV27 and J is TRBJ1-4; 10 positions agree with TRBD1. The CDR3 has 15 amino acids. Germline V lookup: CDR1 MNHEY, CDR2 SMNVEV (reference sequence). J was trimmed by 0 bases and V by 5 bases; bases with no gene match: 0. The CDR3 region has the DNA TGTGCCAGCAGTGGACAGGGGGCAACTAATGAAAAACTGTTTTTT. This gives the protein CASSGQGATNEKLFF.

A note on this clonotype: An end of the junction differs from the germline gene, which may be a read error. V and J are TRBV30 and TRBJ2-7; D perhaps matches TRBD2 (6 bases). This CDR3 spans 15 amino acids. Germline V gene sequence: CDR1 GTSNPN, CDR2 SVGIG (reference sequence). The DNA for the CDR3 is TGTGCCTGGAGTGTTTTAGCGGTTCCTTCATACGTGCAGTACTTC. It encodes CAWSVLAVPSYVQYF. Variable domain in full (rest from reference TRBV30 and TRBJ2-7): SQTIHQWPATLVQPVGSPLSLECTVEGTSNPNLYWYRQAAGRGLQLLFYSVGIGQISSEVPQNLSASRPQDRQFILSSKKLLLSDSGFYLCAWSVLAVPSYVQYFGPGTRLTVT.

The gene calls are TRBV7-2 and TRBJ1-5, with a tentative D call TRBD1 (5 bases). In germline, CDR1 is SGHTA, CDR2 FQGNSA. The CDR3 extends over 13 amino acids. V was trimmed by 3 bases and J by 4 bases, leaving 7 bases between them. CDR3 nucleotides: TGTGCCAGCAGCTTTCGACAGAATCAGCCCCAGCATTTT. Translating it yields CASSFRQNQPQHF.

The genes are TRBV7-2 and TRBJ2-5, with D unresolved. V lost 1 base to trimming and J lost 2 bases, with 5 bases between them. The CDR3 is 13 amino acids. Germline CDR1 is SGHTA and CDR2 is FQGNSA. The chain's CDR3 is CASSLDNQETQYF. Written as DNA, the CDR3 is TGTGCCAGCAGCTTAGACAATCAAGAGACCCAGTACTTC.